This T cell receptor (beta chain) came from a study of glioma-infiltrating T cells. Whole-study results and caveats: Non-neoplastic patients had below-expected tissue-blood divergence, while all gliomas exceeded expectation.

The CDR3 sequence runs 12 residues, both termini included. Looked up from germline, CDR1 is MNHNS and CDR2 is SASEGT. The iRepertoire nested amplicon-rescue multiplex PCR amplified TCR alpha and beta CDR3s from RNA. Tissue mRNA or PBMC total RNA, about 90-450 ng, went into one-step reverse transcription and amplification. Via MiXCR, TCRdb re-called the multiplex PCR reads, giving one row per CDR3 protein. This sample carries 150,000 to 200,000 distinct CDR3 sequences, around 40% of them seen once, and the ten largest clones take 5.2%. In regard to this clonotype: Its antigen is unidentified. This is likely a read error, given that the CDR3 carries no conserved phenylalanine or tryptophan at its end. The limits of the CDR3 on the DNA are not certain, so only TCRdb's listed CDR3 is given.

Sequencing was done on a sample of glioma tissue, nonneoplastic brain tissue, or PBMCs (not recorded which). The sequence was collected from a human donor with low-grade glioma or glioblastoma, undergoing nonglioma brain surgery, or in good health (not recorded which). This chain joins TRBV6-1 and TRBJ1-1; the D call of TRBD1 is as the table states it, not checked on the DNA. This CDR3 reads CASSEAGTRAEL.